These 14 T cell receptor beta chains were sequenced from one sample in a study of blood T cell repertoires in COVID-19. The repertoire was sequenced with immunoSEQ multiplex PCR; TCRdb's copy has only in-frame clones and lacks some. The table has around 100,000 clones, less than 90% seen once; the top ten hold over 1.5%. Sequencing was done on a sample of peripheral blood. Source of these receptors: a man at least 80 years old with acute or convalescent COVID-19.

Only one count was recorded for this clone. V is TRBV7-2 and J is TRBJ2-3; D is possibly TRBD2 (6 bases). This CDR3 has 14 amino acids. Germline assignment: CDR1 SGHTA and CDR2 FQGNSA. Trimming removed 5 bases at V and 7 bases at J, with 16 bases between. CDR3 region: CASSPRDSFNTQYF. The CDR3 DNA sequence: TGTGCCAGCAGCCCTCGGGACTCCTTTAATACGCAGTATTTT.

V gene TRBV14 combines with J gene TRBJ1-6; no definite D call. The V gene's germline CDR1 is SGHDN and CDR2 FVKESK. The germline V and J ends were trimmed by 8 bases and 1 base, with 6 bases remaining between them. The CDR3 sequence is 13 residues long. This CDR3 is CASHRSYNSPLHF. CDR3 nucleotide sequence: TGTGCCAGCCACCGGTCCTATAATTCACCCCTCCACTTT.

The chain employs TRBV6-2 or TRBV6-3 and TRBJ2-5, with D maybe TRBD1 (6 bases). Looked up from germline, CDR1 is MNHEY and CDR2 is SVGEGT. The V end was cut by 4 bases, the J end by 0 bases, with 12 bases between. The CDR3 sequence is 15 residues long. The CDR3 DNA sequence: TGTGCCAGCAGTTGGAACCGGGACAACCAAGAGACCCAGTACTTC. Its protein product is CASSWNRDNQETQYF.

The J gene is TRBJ1-5, the V gene TRBV28; 7 bases map to TRBD1. Germline lookup yields CDR1 MDHEN and CDR2 SYDVKM. The CDR3 spans 15 residues. With V trimmed by 2 bases and J by 0 bases, 1 base remained unmatched. For the CDR3, the DNA is TGTGCCAGCAGTTTAGGGACAGCTAGCAATCAGCCCCAGCATTTT. It translates to CASSLGTASNQPQHF.

The J gene is TRBJ1-5, the V gene TRBV19, with 7 positions matching TRBD1. Trimming took 4 bases from V and 7 from J; bases not matched to a gene: 1. The CDR3 is made up of 12 amino acids. The germline CDR1 and CDR2 sequences are LNHDA and SQIVND (reference sequence). The CDR3 sequence: CASSKDRQPQHF. CDR3 bases: TGTGCCAGTAGTAAGGACAGGCAGCCCCAGCATTTT.

The chain uses TRBV10-3 and TRBJ2-1; D gene unclear. V dropped 6 bases and J dropped 9 bases, with 9 bases sitting between them. Looked up from germline, CDR1 is ENHRY and CDR2 is SYGVKD. This CDR3 region has 11 residues. This CDR3 reads CAIRAYGEQFF. For the CDR3, the DNA is TGTGCCATCAGAGCTTATGGTGAGCAGTTCTTC.

The V call is TRBV19, the J call TRBJ2-3, with TRBD2 as a possible D gene (6 bases). V was clipped by 5 bases and J by 2 bases, with 20 bases between them. Germline V gene sequence: CDR1 LNHDA, CDR2 SQIVND (reference sequence). The length of the CDR3 is 17 residues. CDR3 region: CASSPPVAGRITDTQYF. The CDR3 DNA is TGTGCCAGTAGTCCCCCTGTCGCGGGACGAATCACAGATACGCAGTATTTT.

The chain recombines TRBV19 with TRBJ2-2; TRBD1 is a possible D gene (6 bases). In germline, CDR1 is LNHDA, CDR2 SQIVND (reference sequence). V lost 7 bases to trimming and J lost 1 base, with 10 bases between them. The length of the CDR3 is 14 residues. The DNA of the CDR3 is TGTGCCAGTATGCCGACAGGGAACACCGGGGAGCTGTTTTTT. It is translated as CASMPTGNTGELFF.

The chain is built from TRBV28 and TRBJ2-3, with D perhaps matching TRBD2 (6 bases). The ends were cut back, 1 base at V and 4 bases at J, with 15 bases in the middle. The CDR3 has 16 amino acids. CDR1 MDHEN and CDR2 SYDVKM come from the germline V gene. This CDR3 is CASSLYSGETADTQYF. Here the CDR3 DNA reads TGTGCCAGCAGTTTATATTCGGGAGAAACGGCAGATACGCAGTATTTT. The full variable domain, in which reference TRBV28 and TRBJ2-3 provide the parts outside the CDR3, is DVKVTQSSRYLVKRTGEKVFLECVQDMDHENMFWYRQDPGLGLRLIYFSYDVKMKEKGDIPEGYSVSREKKERFSLILESASTNQTSMYLCASSLYSGETADTQYFGPGTRLTVL.

The chain employs TRBV19 and TRBJ2-2; D is ambiguous. CDR1 is LNHDA and CDR2 is SQIVND in the germline V gene (reference sequence). Deletions cut 7 bases from V and 0 bases from J, with 3 bases between. The CDR3 length is 12 residues. The CDR3 region has the DNA TGTGCCAGTACGGCGAACACCGGGGAGCTGTTTTTT. It is translated as CASTANTGELFF.

The rearrangement joins TRBV10-3 to TRBJ1-5; D is unclear. Germline V gives CDR1 ENHRY, CDR2 SYGVKD. V shed 3 bases and J shed 1 base, with 10 bases lying between them. The CDR3 loop spans 15 amino acids. DNA of the CDR3: TGTGCCATCAGTGATGGCATAACGAGCAATCAGCCCCAGCATTTT. It translates to CAISDGITSNQPQHF.

V usage is TRBV30 and J usage is TRBJ1-2; no clear D gene. Trimming pared 0 bases from V and 6 bases from J, leaving 14 bases between. CDR3 length: 14 residues. The germline V gene has CDR1 GTSNPN and CDR2 SVGIG (reference sequence). The CDR3 sequence is CAWSVNSVSDGYTF. DNA for the CDR3: TGTGCCTGGAGTGTAAATAGCGTCTCGGATGGCTACACCTTC.

The chain has TRBV7-8 and TRBJ2-1; TRBD1 is a possible D gene (6 bases). The CDR3 sequence is 16 residues long. Looked up from germline, CDR1 is SGHVS and CDR2 is FQNEAQ. V lost 6 bases, J lost 8 bases, and 23 bases lay in between. CDR3 residues: CASSLRPGTSGDEQFF. CDR3 nucleotide sequence: TGTGCCAGCAGTTTACGCCCCGGGACATCAGGTGATGAGCAGTTCTTC.

The J gene is TRBJ1-6, the V gene TRBV9; D might be TRBD1 (6 bases). The CDR3 sequence is 14 residues long. V shed 5 bases and J shed 8 bases, with 14 bases lying between them. Germline V CDR1 and CDR2: SGDLS, YYNGEE. CDR3 nucleotides: TGTGCCAGCAGTTCAGGACAGACGGATTCACCCCTCCACTTT. Amino acid sequence: CASSSGQTDSPLHF.